This T cell receptor (beta chain) was identified during a study of blood T cell repertoires in COVID-19. Per germline, CDR1 SGHAT and CDR2 FQNNGV. This CDR3 has 14 amino acids. V shed 5 bases, J shed 3 bases, and the junction held 2 bases outside the gene matches. In the source study's methods: Estimation of nucleated cell counts was performed using reference gene primer amplification. Sequencing used immunoSEQ multiplex PCR; TCRdb keeps in-frame clones, though not all of them. The V and J calls and clone size come from that table; D and trimming were worked out from the DNA. The repertoire has around 250,000 clones, roughly 86% of them found once; the top ten carry about 8.6%.

The chain has TRBV11-2 and TRBJ2-3; 10 positions agree with TRBD1. The TCR comes from a middle-aged man with active or convalescent COVID-19. Sequenced: peripheral blood. This CDR3 is CASSAGQGTDTQYF. CDR3 sequence (DNA): TGTGCCAGCAGCGCGGGACAGGGGACAGATACGCAGTATTTT. The whole variable domain, filled in from reference TRBV11-2 and TRBJ2-3, reads EAGVAQSPRYKIIEKRQSVAFWCNPISGHATLYWYQQILGQGPKLLIQFQNNGVVDDSQLPKDRFSAERLKGVDSTLKIQPAKLEDSAVYLCASSAGQGTDTQYFGPGTRLTVL.